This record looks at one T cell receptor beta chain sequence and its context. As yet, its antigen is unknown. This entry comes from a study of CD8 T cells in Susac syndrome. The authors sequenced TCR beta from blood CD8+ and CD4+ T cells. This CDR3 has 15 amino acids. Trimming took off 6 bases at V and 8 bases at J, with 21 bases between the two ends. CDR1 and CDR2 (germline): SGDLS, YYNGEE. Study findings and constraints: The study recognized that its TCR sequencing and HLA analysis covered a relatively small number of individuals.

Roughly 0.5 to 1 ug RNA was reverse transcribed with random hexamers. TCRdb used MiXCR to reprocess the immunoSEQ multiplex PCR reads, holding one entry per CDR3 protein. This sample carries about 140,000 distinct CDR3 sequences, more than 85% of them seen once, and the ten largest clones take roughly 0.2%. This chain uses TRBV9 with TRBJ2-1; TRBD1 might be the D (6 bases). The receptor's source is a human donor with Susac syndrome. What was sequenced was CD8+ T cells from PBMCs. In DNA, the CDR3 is TGTGCCAGCACCAGGACAGACTCGAAAGGGGATGAGCAGTTCTTC. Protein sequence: CASTRTDSKGDEQFF.